The 21 T cell receptor beta chains presented below share a single source sample, sequenced in a study of CD8 T cells in ankylosing spondylitis. TCRdb independently ran MiXCR on the 5' RACE reads; one entry per CDR3 protein. The data contain approximately 200,000 distinct CDR3 sequences, approximately 13% of them singletons. Sample: blood, either unsorted or a sorted T cell fraction (not recorded which). The source of these receptors is a female donor with ankylosing spondylitis or in good health (not recorded which).

Ten or more counts support this clonotype. The gene calls are TRBV20-1 and TRBJ2-5; D is undetermined. Germline CDR1 is DFQATT and CDR2 is SNEGSKA (reference sequence). V shed 3 bases and J shed 3 bases, with 5 bases lying between them. This CDR3 comprises 11 residues. The CDR3: CSARPEETQYF. DNA for the CDR3: TGCAGTGCTAGGCCCGAAGAGACCCAGTACTTC.

The sample holds many counts of this clonotype. The chain couples TRBV5-6 to TRBJ2-2, with a tentative D call TRBD2 (5 bases). CDR3 size: 16 residues. Germline lookup yields CDR1 SGHDT and CDR2 YYEEEE. The V gene lost 0 bases and the J gene lost 5 bases, with 14 bases spanning the gap. Here the CDR3 reads CASSLDPRETTGELFF. The CDR3 nucleotides are TGTGCCAGCAGCTTGGACCCTAGGGAGACAACCGGGGAGCTGTTTTTT.

This clonotype has a count of ten or more. This chain joins TRBV19 and TRBJ1-1; D ambiguous. Germline V lookup: CDR1 LNHDA, CDR2 SQIVND (reference sequence). The V and J ends lost 7 bases and 1 base respectively, with 4 bases between them. CDR3 length: 11 residues. The CDR3 nucleotides are TGTGCCAGTATCACGAACACTGAAGCTTTCTTT. Translation: CASITNTEAFF.

This clonotype was recorded at least ten times. CDR3: CASSPGLAGNEQYF. CDR3 in DNA: TGCGCCAGCAGCCCGGGACTAGCGGGAAACGAGCAGTACTTC. This chain links TRBV5-1 with TRBJ2-7; 13 positions agree with TRBD2. The CDR3 contains 14 residues. Germline lookup yields CDR1 SGHRS and CDR2 YFSETQ. Germline trimming cut 4 bases from V and 5 bases from J; bases unmatched to any gene: 3. Supplemented by reference TRBV5-1 and TRBJ2-7, the full variable domain reads KAGVTQTPRYLIKTRGQQVTLSCSPISGHRSVSWYQQTPGQGLQFLFEYFSETQRNKGNFPGRFSGRQFSNSRSEMNVSTLELGDSALYLCASSPGLAGNEQYFGPGTRLTVT.

This clonotype was seen many times. J is TRBJ2-5 and V is TRBV24-1; 11 bases are shared with TRBD1. With V trimmed by 9 bases and J by 7 bases, 9 bases remained unmatched. The CDR3 length is 14 residues. Germline assignment: CDR1 KGHDR and CDR2 SFDVKD. The DNA for the CDR3 is TGTGCCACCTCTCCCGGGACAGGGGGTTTGACCCAGTACTTC. Protein sequence: CATSPGTGGLTQYF.

In this sample, this clonotype turned up many times. The chain links TRBV21-1 to TRBJ2-1. TRBV21-1 represents a pseudogene. CDR3 length: 18 residues. The CDR3 DNA follows: TGTGCCAGCAGCAAAATGAGCCTAGATCGAGGCTCCTACAATGAGCAGTTCTTC. Encoded protein: CASSKMSLDRGSYNEQFF.

This clonotype was seen only a few times. This sequence joins TRBV4-3 and TRBJ2-7; D unresolved. The CDR3 has 13 amino acids. Germline V gene sequence: CDR1 LGHNA, CDR2 YSLEER. Trimming left V 1 base short and J 2 bases short, with 6 bases between. The CDR3, as DNA: TGCGCCAGCAGCCAAGCAGGCGCCTACGAGCAGTACTTC. Amino acid sequence: CASSQAGAYEQYF.

This clonotype was detected many times. This rearrangement joins TRBV6-2 or TRBV6-3 to TRBJ2-1; TRBD2 matches 8 bases. The CDR3 contains 15 residues. Trimming cost V 3 bases and J 4 bases; bases outside gene matches: 5. Germline V CDR1 and CDR2: MNHEY, SVGEGT. CDR3 bases: TGTGCCAGCAGTTATGAGGCGGGAGGTTACAATGAGCAGTTCTTC. Its translation is CASSYEAGGYNEQFF.

The rearrangement uses TRBV10-3 and TRBJ2-1, with TRBD2 matching over 14 bases. Trimming took 3 bases from V and 8 from J; bases not matched to a gene: 3. Germline V lookup: CDR1 ENHRY, CDR2 SYGVKD. The CDR3 loop spans 15 amino acids. The CDR3 DNA follows: TGTGCCATCAGTGATGGGACTAGCGGGAGTGATGAGCAGTTCTTC. Amino acids: CAISDGTSGSDEQFF.

This clonotype came up many times. V is TRBV4-1 and J is TRBJ2-7; a weak D match, TRBD2 (6 bases). The CDR3 totals 15 residues. Trimming removed 5 bases from V and 0 bases from J, with 14 bases in between. CDR1 MGHRA and CDR2 YSYEKL come from the germline V gene. In DNA form, the CDR3 reads TGCGCCAGCAGCGGGGGGTTCCCTTTCTCCTACGAGCAGTACTTC. It yields the protein CASSGGFPFSYEQYF.

V and J are TRBV7-7 and TRBJ2-2; 10 nucleotides agree with TRBD2. CDR3 length equals 17 residues. Germline CDR1 is SSHAT and CDR2 is FNYEAQ (reference sequence). V lost 2 bases to trimming and J lost 2 bases; unmatched junction nucleotides: 5. The DNA for the CDR3 is TGTGCCAGCAGCTTACGGACTAGCGGACCCAACACCGGGGAGCTGTTTTTT. This codes for CASSLRTSGPNTGELFF.

This clonotype was picked up many times. The chain recombines TRBV21-1 with TRBJ2-7. TRBV21-1 is described as a pseudogene. The CDR3 contains 14 residues. CDR3 region: CASSKDAGTYEQYF. The DNA for the CDR3 is TGTGCCAGCAGCAAAGACGCAGGAACCTACGAGCAGTACTTC.

J is TRBJ2-1 and V is TRBV28; 7 bases fit TRBD2. Germline V gene sequence: CDR1 MDHEN, CDR2 SYDVKM. The trim removed 0 bases at V and 8 bases at J, leaving 10 bases unmatched. The CDR3 is 16 residues long. The CDR3 here is CASSLWGTNGSHEQFF. In nucleotides, the CDR3 is TGTGCCAGCAGTTTATGGGGGACTAACGGGAGTCATGAGCAGTTCTTC.

The chain carries TRBV12-3 or TRBV12-4 and TRBJ2-1; D call uncertain. The CDR3 runs to 12 residues. V shed 10 bases and J shed 6 bases, with 13 bases lying between them. The CDR3 spells CAIRILLNEQFF. In DNA, the CDR3 is TGTGCCATCCGTATCCTTCTCAATGAGCAGTTCTTC.

This clonotype was seen ten or more times. The chain carries TRBV20-1 and TRBJ2-7; 8 positions match TRBD2. Germline assignment: CDR1 DFQATT and CDR2 SNEGSKA (reference sequence). CDR3 size: 15 residues. Losses at the gene ends were 1 base for V and 0 bases for J; bases not matched to a gene: 5. Written as DNA, the CDR3 is TGCAGTGCTAGAGGTTTACTAGCGGTCTCCTACGAGCAGTACTTC. Amino acid sequence: CSARGLLAVSYEQYF.

In this sample, this clonotype turned up many times. The chain has TRBV5-1 and TRBJ1-1; D may be TRBD1 (6 bases). The V gene's germline CDR1 is SGHRS and CDR2 YFSETQ. V was pared by 6 bases and J by 0 bases, with 18 bases between. This CDR3 has 16 residues. The CDR3 here is CASTRRRGFMNTEAFF. Written as DNA, the CDR3 is TGCGCCAGCACCCGGAGGAGGGGGTTTATGAACACTGAAGCTTTCTTT.

This clonotype was seen ten or more times. The chain has TRBV14 and TRBJ2-3; a weak D match, TRBD2 (5 bases). V was trimmed by 0 bases and J by 3 bases, leaving 10 bases between them. The CDR3 contains 15 residues. The V gene's germline CDR1 is SGHDN and CDR2 FVKESK. The CDR3 region is CASSQDGLPTDTQYF. The CDR3 DNA follows: TGTGCCAGCAGCCAAGATGGACTTCCAACAGATACGCAGTATTTT.

The table lists this clonotype with many counts. The chain is built from TRBV24-1 and TRBJ1-4; 8 nucleotides line up with TRBD1. V lost 3 bases to trimming and J lost 1 base; unmatched junction nucleotides: 0. The CDR3 length is 15 residues. Germline CDR1 is KGHDR and CDR2 is SFDVKD. This CDR3 reads CATSDDRGTNEKLFF. Here the CDR3 DNA reads TGTGCCACCAGTGATGACAGGGGAACTAATGAAAAACTGTTTTTT.

About this clonotype itself: This may come from a read error, since a much larger clone is one base off. The missing conserved phenylalanine or tryptophan at the end of this CDR3 makes a read error likely. The chain links TRBV10-3 to TRBJ2-5, with D unresolved. The germline V gene encodes CDR1 ENHRY and CDR2 SYGVKD. CDR3 length equals 12 residues. V dropped 2 bases and J dropped 5 bases, with 6 bases sitting between them. DNA of the CDR3: TGTGCCATCAGTGAGGACGGTGAGACCCAGTACATC. Translated, it gives CAISEDGETQYI.

This clonotype has a count of ten or more. V and J are TRBV3-1 and TRBJ2-1; 16 bases fit TRBD2. The CDR3 has 17 residues. The V and J ends lost 3 bases and 4 bases, in that order; junction bases with no gene match: 3. Germline V gene data show CDR1 as LGHDT and CDR2 as YNNKEL (reference sequence). CDR3 DNA sequence: TGTGCCAGCAGCCATGGGACTAGCGGGAGGGTATACAATGAGCAGTTCTTC. It specifies CASSHGTSGRVYNEQFF.

This clonotype was picked up many times. The gene calls are TRBV11-2 and TRBJ1-3, with D tentatively TRBD1 (5 bases). Germline V gene sequence: CDR1 SGHAT, CDR2 FQNNGV. Deletions cut 3 bases from V and 0 bases from J, with 9 bases between. There are 15 residues in the CDR3. In DNA form, the CDR3 reads TGTGCCAGCAGCTTCTCACAGGTCTCTGGAAACACCATATATTTT. Its protein product is CASSFSQVSGNTIYF.